This TCR beta chain was documented in a study of PD-1 and CTLA-4 blockade in melanoma. The germline CDR1 and CDR2 sequences are SEHNR and FQNEAQ (reference sequence). CDR3 length equals 13 residues. V lost 10 bases and J lost 0, with 13 bases in between. This clone was picked up a small number of times. Profiling relied on immunoSEQ multiplex PCR, and the TCRdb table lists in-frame clones only, not all of them. The table lists some 33,000 clones, about 88% of them singletons, with around 6.3% in the top ten. This chain uses TRBV7-9 with TRBJ2-7; D gene ambiguous. The sequencing used CD8+ T cells from peripheral blood, collected from a patient given anti-PD-1 treatment. The clonotype was recovered from a human donor with melanoma. The CDR3 DNA follows: TGTGCCACCCAACCGGGCGCCTCCTACGAGCAGTACTTC. This sequence encodes CATQPGASYEQYF.